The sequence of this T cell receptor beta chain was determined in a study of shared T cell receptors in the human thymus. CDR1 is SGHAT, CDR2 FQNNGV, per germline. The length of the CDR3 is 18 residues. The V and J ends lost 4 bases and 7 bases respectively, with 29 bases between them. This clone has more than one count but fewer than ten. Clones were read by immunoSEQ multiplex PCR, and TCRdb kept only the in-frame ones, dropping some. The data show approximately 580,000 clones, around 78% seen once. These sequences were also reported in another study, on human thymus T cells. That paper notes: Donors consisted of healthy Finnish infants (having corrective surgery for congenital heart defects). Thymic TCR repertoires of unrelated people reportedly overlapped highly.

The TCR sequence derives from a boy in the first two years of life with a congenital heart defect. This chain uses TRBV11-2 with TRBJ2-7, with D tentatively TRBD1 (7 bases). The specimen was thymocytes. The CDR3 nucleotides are TGTGCCAGCAGCTCCCGCCCACGGGAGTGGGCCCCAGGGGGGGAGCAGTACTTC. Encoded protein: CASSSRPREWAPGGEQYF.